Listed here are 18 T cell receptor beta chains from one sample, sequenced in a study of blood T cells in healthy people across ages. Combining a sample-barcoded 5' primer with a J-beta primer mix, a second PCR ran for about 7 to 12 cycles. MiXCR was run by TCRdb on the 5' RACE reads, yielding one entry per CDR3 protein. Here the sample spans over 1,500,000 distinct CDR3 sequences, 49% being singletons. Sequenced sample: blood. These TCRs come from a woman aged 40 to 55 in good health.

The gene calls are TRBV20-1 and TRBJ2-5; 7 bases align to TRBD2. The V and J ends lost 0 bases and 3 bases, in that order; junction bases with no gene match: 10. Germline lookup yields CDR1 DFQATT and CDR2 SNEGSKA (reference sequence). There are 16 residues in the CDR3. The CDR3 protein is CSARDLLAVKEETQYF. The CDR3 nucleotides read TGCAGTGCTAGAGATCTCCTAGCGGTCAAGGAAGAGACCCAGTACTTC.

The chain joins TRBV28 to TRBJ1-3; 7 nucleotides align to TRBD1. Germline CDR1 reads MDHEN; CDR2 reads SYDVKM. The V and J ends lost 6 bases and 0 bases, in that order; junction bases with no gene match: 2. There are 14 residues in the CDR3. Here the CDR3 DNA reads TGTGCCAGCAGGGGACAGTTCTCTGGAAACACCATATATTTT. This encodes CASRGQFSGNTIYF.

The V call is TRBV20-1, the J call TRBJ2-1; the D is unclear. V dropped 3 bases and J dropped 2 bases, with 17 bases sitting between them. The CDR3 has 16 amino acids. Germline assignment: CDR1 DFQATT and CDR2 SNEGSKA (reference sequence). The CDR3 loop reads CSASVSSRTTYNEQFF. The DNA for the CDR3 is TGCAGTGCTAGTGTATCGTCAAGAACCACCTACAATGAGCAGTTCTTC.

The CDR3 DNA follows: TGTGCCAGAACGGGACAGGGGACCCAAACGGGCAATCAGCCCCAGCATTTT. Protein sequence: CARTGQGTQTGNQPQHF. The rearrangement joins TRBV27 to TRBJ1-5; 10 nucleotides line up with TRBD1. V dropped 9 bases and J dropped 2; count of bases not matched to a gene: 13. Germline values: CDR1 MNHEY, CDR2 SMNVEV (reference sequence). The CDR3 contains 17 residues.

The chain carries TRBV7-2 and TRBJ2-1, with 9 bases fitting TRBD2. The CDR3 consists of 16 residues. Trimming took 3 bases from V and 10 from J; bases not matched to a gene: 13. Germline CDR1 reads SGHTA; CDR2 reads FQGNSA. CDR3: CASSLSWAGGWNEQFF. The CDR3 region has the DNA TGTGCCAGCAGCTTGTCTTGGGCGGGGGGGTGGAACGAGCAGTTCTTC.

On this clonotype itself: The junction shows a germline mismatch at one end, possibly a read error. The chain employs TRBV5-1 and TRBJ2-6; possible D gene TRBD1, 5 bases. CDR1 and CDR2 from the germline V gene are SGHRS and YFSETQ. The CDR3 has 18 residues. This chain's CDR3 is CASSFLTSPSSGANVLPF. CDR3 in DNA: TGCGCCAGCAGCTTTTTGACTTCCCCGAGCTCTGGGGCCAACGTCCTGCCTTTC.

The CDR3 DNA reads TGTGCCAGCAGTTACGTGGGGACTCGAGGGAGTTACGAGCAGTACTTC. It yields the protein CASSYVGTRGSYEQYF. V and J are TRBV6-2 or TRBV6-3 and TRBJ2-4; perhaps TRBD2 as D (6 bases). The J call may be mistaken, given a closer DNA end match to TRBJ2-7. Per germline, CDR1 MNHEY and CDR2 SVGEGT. The CDR3 extends over 16 amino acids.

This clonotype was seen just once. V is TRBV5-1 and J is TRBJ1-4; tentatively, D is TRBD1 (5 bases). The CDR3 covers 14 residues. V lost 4 bases and J lost 11, with 18 bases in between. The V gene's germline CDR1 is SGHRS and CDR2 YFSETQ. In nucleotides, the CDR3 is TGCGCCAGCAGCCCTCGGACGGGGGAGGGGAAACTGTTTTTT. Its translation: CASSPRTGEGKLFF. Using reference TRBV5-1 and TRBJ1-4 for the parts outside the CDR3, the full variable domain is KAGVTQTPRYLIKTRGQQVTLSCSPISGHRSVSWYQQTPGQGLQFLFEYFSETQRNKGNFPGRFSGRQFSNSRSEMNVSTLELGDSALYLCASSPRTGEGKLFFGSGTQLSVL.

This chain joins TRBV4-3 and TRBJ2-5; D tentatively reads TRBD1 or TRBD2 (5 bases each). CDR3 size: 15 residues. V was trimmed by 0 bases and J by 7 bases, leaving 15 bases between them. Germline values: CDR1 LGHNA, CDR2 YSLEER. CDR3 in amino acids: CASSQDRLGTATQYF. Written as DNA, the CDR3 is TGCGCCAGCAGCCAAGATCGTTTAGGGACGGCGACCCAGTACTTC.

CDR3 loop: CASIRTENTEAFF. For the CDR3, the DNA is TGTGCCAGCATTCGGACGGAGAACACTGAAGCTTTCTTT. The V call is TRBV2, the J call TRBJ1-1; D gene unclear. V lost 7 bases and J lost 1, with 10 bases in between. Germline CDR1 and CDR2: SNHLY and FYNNEI. The CDR3 covers 13 residues.

This clonotype was found a few times. The chain uses TRBV27 and TRBJ2-3; 10 positions match TRBD2. In germline, CDR1 is MNHEY, CDR2 SMNVEV (reference sequence). With 5 bases clipped from V and 5 bases from J, the junction kept 10 bases outside the gene matches. There are 16 residues in the CDR3. The CDR3, as DNA: TGTGCCAGCAGTGGGAGCGGGGGGGCTAGGAGAGATACGCAGTATTTT. Translating gives CASSGSGGARRDTQYF.

The chain recombines TRBV6-5 with TRBJ2-1; D could derive from TRBD1 or TRBD2 (7 bases each). This CDR3 is 16 amino acids long. CDR1 and CDR2 from the germline V gene are MNHEY and SVGAGI. V lost 7 bases and J lost 4, with 20 bases in between. The CDR3 reads CASTARGGPSYNEQFF. CDR3 coding DNA: TGTGCCAGCACTGCCAGGGGGGGGCCTTCTTACAATGAGCAGTTCTTC.

The V and J genes are TRBV6-2 or TRBV6-3 and TRBJ1-5; the match to TRBD1 covers 8 bases. This CDR3 is built from 15 residues. V lost 6 bases, J lost 6 bases, and 10 bases stayed unmatched. CDR1 MNHEY and CDR2 SVGEGT come from the germline V gene. The CDR3 region is CASRESDRATQPQHF. The CDR3 DNA is TGTGCCAGCAGAGAGTCGGACAGGGCTACTCAGCCCCAGCATTTT.

The V gene is TRBV21-1, the J gene TRBJ1-5; the table's D call TRBD1 went unverified against the DNA. TRBV21-1 is tagged as a pseudogene. The CDR3 runs 21 residues. For the CDR3, the DNA is TGTGCCAGCAGCAATGCAATCAGGAGGGACAGCACTCCGAGAGGGAATCAGCCCCAGCATTTT. Translated: CASSNAIRRDSTPRGNQPQHF.

About this clonotype: A much larger clone lies one base from this, so it may be a read error. The chain uses TRBV10-2 and TRBJ1-2; a possible D gene is TRBD1 (5 bases). This CDR3 region has 16 residues. CDR1 and CDR2 from the germline V gene are WSHSY and SAAADI. CDR3 sequence (DNA): TGCGCCAGCAGTGACCCTGGGACTTCACCTAACTCTGGCTACACCTTC. Protein: CASSDPGTSPNSGYTF.

The chain uses TRBV12-5 and TRBJ2-7; no reliable D call. There are 16 residues in the CDR3. Germline lookup yields CDR1 LGHNT and CDR2 FRNRAP. Trimming took off 0 bases at V and 7 bases at J, with 19 bases between the two ends. CDR3 sequence: CASGLVLMRSAWEQYF. The CDR3 DNA sequence: TGTGCTAGTGGTTTGGTACTGATGCGAAGCGCGTGGGAGCAGTACTTC.

This rearrangement joins TRBV20-1 to TRBJ2-5; 9 bases agree with TRBD2. CDR1 is DFQATT and CDR2 is SNEGSKA in the germline V gene (reference sequence). CDR3 length equals 15 residues. After removal of 4 bases from V and 4 bases from J, the junction contained 10 bases not matched to a gene. The CDR3 spells CSATRTSEITETQYF. The CDR3 DNA reads as TGCAGTGCTACCCGGACTAGCGAGATCACAGAGACCCAGTACTTC.

This clonotype showed up just a few times. V gene TRBV12-3 or TRBV12-4 combines with J gene TRBJ2-3; 11 nucleotides match TRBD2. CDR3 length: 18 residues. The J segment lost 8 bases and the V segment lost 6 bases, leaving 19 bases of the junction unmatched. DNA of the CDR3: TGTGCCAGCAGCTCCACTACCATTAGCGGGGGGGCGTCGGTTACGCAGTATTTT. It translates to CASSSTTISGGASVTQYF.